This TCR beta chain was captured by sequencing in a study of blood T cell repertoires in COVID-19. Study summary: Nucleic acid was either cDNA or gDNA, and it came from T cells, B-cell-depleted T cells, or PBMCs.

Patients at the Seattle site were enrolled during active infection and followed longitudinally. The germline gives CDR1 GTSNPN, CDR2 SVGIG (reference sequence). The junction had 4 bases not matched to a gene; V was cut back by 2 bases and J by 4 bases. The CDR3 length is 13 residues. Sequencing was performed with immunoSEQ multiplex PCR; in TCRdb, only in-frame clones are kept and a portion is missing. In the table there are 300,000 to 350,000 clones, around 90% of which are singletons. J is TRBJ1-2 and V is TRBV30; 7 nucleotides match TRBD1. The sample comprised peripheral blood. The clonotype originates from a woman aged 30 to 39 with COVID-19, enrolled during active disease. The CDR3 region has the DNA TGTGCCTGGAGTCCGGACAGGAGCTATGGCTACACCTTC. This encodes CAWSPDRSYGYTF.